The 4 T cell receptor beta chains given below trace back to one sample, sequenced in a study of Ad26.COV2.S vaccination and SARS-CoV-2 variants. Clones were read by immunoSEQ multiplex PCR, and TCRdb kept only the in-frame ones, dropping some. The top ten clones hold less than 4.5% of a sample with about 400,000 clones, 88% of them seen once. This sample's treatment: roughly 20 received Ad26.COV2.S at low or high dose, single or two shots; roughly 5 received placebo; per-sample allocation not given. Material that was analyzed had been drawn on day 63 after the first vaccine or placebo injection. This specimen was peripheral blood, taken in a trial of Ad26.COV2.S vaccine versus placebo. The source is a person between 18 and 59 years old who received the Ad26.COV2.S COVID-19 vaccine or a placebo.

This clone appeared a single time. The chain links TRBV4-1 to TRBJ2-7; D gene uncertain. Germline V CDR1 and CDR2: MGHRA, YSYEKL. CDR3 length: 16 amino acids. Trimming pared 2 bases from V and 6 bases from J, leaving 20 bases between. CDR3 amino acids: CASSQPTTGRAVEQYF. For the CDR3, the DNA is TGCGCCAGCAGCCAACCGACGACCGGACGCGCCGTCGAGCAGTACTTC.

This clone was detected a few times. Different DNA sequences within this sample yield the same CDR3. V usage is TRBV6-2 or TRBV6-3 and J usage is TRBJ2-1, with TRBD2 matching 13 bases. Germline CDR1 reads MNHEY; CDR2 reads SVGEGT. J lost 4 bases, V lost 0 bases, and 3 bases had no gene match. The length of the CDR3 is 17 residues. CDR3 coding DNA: TGTGCCAGCAGTTACTCCGGACTAGCGGGGGTTTACAATGAGCAGTTCTTC. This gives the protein CASSYSGLAGVYNEQFF.

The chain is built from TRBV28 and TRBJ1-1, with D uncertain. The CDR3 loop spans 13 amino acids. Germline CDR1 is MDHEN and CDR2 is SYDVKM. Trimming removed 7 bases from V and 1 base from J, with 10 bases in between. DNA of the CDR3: TGTGCCAGCACCGGATTTACGAACACTGAAGCTTTCTTT. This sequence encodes CASTGFTNTEAFF.

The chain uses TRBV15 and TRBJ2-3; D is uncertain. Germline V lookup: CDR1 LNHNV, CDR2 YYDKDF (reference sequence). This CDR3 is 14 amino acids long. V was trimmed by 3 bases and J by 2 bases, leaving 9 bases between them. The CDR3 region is CATSSASTTDTQYF. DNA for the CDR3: TGTGCCACCAGCAGTGCCTCCACCACAGATACGCAGTATTTT.